This TCR beta chain appears in the sequencing data of a study of T cells in Graves' hyperthyroidism and ophthalmopathy. Lactation, pregnancy, other autoimmune disease or uncontrolled infection excluded patients. Diagnosis relied on clinical symptoms, serum thyroxine and TRAb, thyroid ultrasound and orbital computed tomography. TCR beta CDR3 sequences were amplified from RNA transcripts. Primed by the HTBI set, a first-round RT-PCR was run on the TCR CDR3. TCRdb re-called the multiplex PCR reads with MiXCR, one entry per CDR3 protein. The sample lists roughly 380,000 distinct CDR3 sequences, about an eighth occurring once. This clonotype was seen at least ten times. The origin of this receptor is a woman aged 18-35 years with Graves' hyperthyroidism. Material for sequencing was blood.

The CDR3 sequence: CASSRGALGVGTSGNTIYF. DNA for the CDR3: TGTGCCAGCAGCCGAGGGGCCTTGGGGGTCGGGACCTCTGGAAACACCATATATTTT. V gene TRBV3-1 combines with J gene TRBJ1-3; tentatively, D is TRBD1 (5 bases). This CDR3 spans 19 amino acids. Germline V gene sequence: CDR1 LGHDT, CDR2 YNNKEL (reference sequence). The V and J ends lost 4 bases and 0 bases respectively, with 22 bases between them. The full variable domain, in which reference TRBV3-1 and TRBJ1-3 provide the parts outside the CDR3, is DTAVSQTPKYLVTQMGNDKSIKCEQNLGHDTMYWYKQDSKKFLKIMFSYNNKELIINETVPNRFSPKSPDKAHLNLHINSLELGDSAVYFCASSRGALGVGTSGNTIYFGEGSWLTVV.